The clone carrying this TCR beta chain was detected ten times or more. The antigen is unknown. Study-wide results and caveats: The larger cohort examined one V-J beta rearrangement, not whole repertoires.

CDR3 length: 14 residues. Germline CDR1 is SGHTA and CDR2 is FQGNSA. V trimming: 4 bases; J trimming: 5 bases; junction bases outside the gene matches: 6. TCRdb processed the 5' RACE reads anew with MiXCR; each CDR3 protein has one entry. This sample has roughly 40,000 distinct CDR3 sequences, with over 15% found just once. Specimen: naive CD4+ T cells sorted from a lymph node. The subset is: naive CD4+ T cells, CD4+CD45RA+CD25-. The chain recombines TRBV7-2 with TRBJ1-2; TRBD1 matches at 8 bases. The source is a female donor with breast cancer. In DNA form, the CDR3 reads TGTGCCAGCAGCTACGACAGGGGCGGGTATGGCTACACCTTC. It yields the protein CASSYDRGGYGYTF.